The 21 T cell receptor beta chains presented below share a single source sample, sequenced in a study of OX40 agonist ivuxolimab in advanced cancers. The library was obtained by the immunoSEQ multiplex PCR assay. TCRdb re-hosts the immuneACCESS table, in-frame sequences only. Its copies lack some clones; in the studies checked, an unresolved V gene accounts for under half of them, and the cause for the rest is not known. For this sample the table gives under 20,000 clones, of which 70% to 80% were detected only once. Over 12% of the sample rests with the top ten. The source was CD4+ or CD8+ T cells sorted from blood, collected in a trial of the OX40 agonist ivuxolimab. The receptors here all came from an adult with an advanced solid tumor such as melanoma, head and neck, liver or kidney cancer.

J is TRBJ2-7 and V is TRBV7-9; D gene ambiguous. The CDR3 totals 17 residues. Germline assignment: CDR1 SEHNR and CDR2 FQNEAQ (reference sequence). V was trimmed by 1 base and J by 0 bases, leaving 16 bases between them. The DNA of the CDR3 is TGTGCCAGCAGCTTAGATAGGAAGTTGGTGGGCTCCTACGAGCAGTACTTC. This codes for CASSLDRKLVGSYEQYF.

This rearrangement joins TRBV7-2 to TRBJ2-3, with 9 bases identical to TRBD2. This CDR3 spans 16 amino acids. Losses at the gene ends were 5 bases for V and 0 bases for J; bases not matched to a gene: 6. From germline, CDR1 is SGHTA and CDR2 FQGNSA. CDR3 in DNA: TGTGCCAGCAGCGTCTCGGGACTAGCCAGCACAGATACGCAGTATTTT. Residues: CASSVSGLASTDTQYF.

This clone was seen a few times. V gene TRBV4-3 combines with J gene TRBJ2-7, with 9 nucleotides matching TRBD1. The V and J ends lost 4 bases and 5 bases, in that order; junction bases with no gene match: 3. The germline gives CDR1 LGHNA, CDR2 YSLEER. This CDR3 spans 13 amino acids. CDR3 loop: CASSLDRGDEQYF. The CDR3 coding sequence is TGCGCCAGCAGCCTGGACAGGGGTGACGAGCAGTACTTC.

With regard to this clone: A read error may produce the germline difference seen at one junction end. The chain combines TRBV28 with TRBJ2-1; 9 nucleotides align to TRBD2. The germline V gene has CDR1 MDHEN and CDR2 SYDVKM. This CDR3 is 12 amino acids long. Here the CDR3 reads CASSALGGGALF. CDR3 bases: TGTGCCAGCAGTGCCCTGGGCGGGGGGGCGCTCTTC.

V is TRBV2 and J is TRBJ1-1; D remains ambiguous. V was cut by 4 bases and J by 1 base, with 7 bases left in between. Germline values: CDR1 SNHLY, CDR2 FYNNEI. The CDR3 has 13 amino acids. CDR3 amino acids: CASSVGSNTEAFF. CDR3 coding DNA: TGTGCCAGCAGTGTGGGGTCGAACACTGAAGCTTTCTTT.

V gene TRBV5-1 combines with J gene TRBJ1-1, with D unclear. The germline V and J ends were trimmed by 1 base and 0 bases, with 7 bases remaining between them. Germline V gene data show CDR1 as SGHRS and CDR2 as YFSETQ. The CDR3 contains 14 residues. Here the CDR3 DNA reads TGCGCCAGCAGCTTGTGGCAGATGAACACTGAAGCTTTCTTT. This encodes CASSLWQMNTEAFF.

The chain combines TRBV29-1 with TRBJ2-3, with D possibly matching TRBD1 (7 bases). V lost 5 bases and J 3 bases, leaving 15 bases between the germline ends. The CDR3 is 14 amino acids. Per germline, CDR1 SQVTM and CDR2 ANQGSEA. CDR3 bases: TGCAGCGTTCTACCAGGGGGGAGGACAGATACGCAGTATTTT. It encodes CSVLPGGRTDTQYF.

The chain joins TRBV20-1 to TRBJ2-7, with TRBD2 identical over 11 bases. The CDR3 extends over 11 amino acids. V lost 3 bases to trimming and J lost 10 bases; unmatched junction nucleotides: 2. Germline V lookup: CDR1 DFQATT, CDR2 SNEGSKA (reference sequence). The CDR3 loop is CSARTSGNQYF. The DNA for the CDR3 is TGCAGTGCTAGGACTAGCGGGAACCAGTACTTC.

CDR3 in amino acids: CASSEQGKAGELFF. The CDR3 DNA reads as TGCGCCAGCAGCGAACAGGGGAAAGCCGGGGAGCTGTTTTTT. The V gene is TRBV4-3, the J gene TRBJ2-2; the match to TRBD1 covers 7 bases. In germline, CDR1 is LGHNA, CDR2 YSLEER. The CDR3 is 14 amino acids. Germline trimming cut 5 bases from V and 6 bases from J; bases unmatched to any gene: 6.

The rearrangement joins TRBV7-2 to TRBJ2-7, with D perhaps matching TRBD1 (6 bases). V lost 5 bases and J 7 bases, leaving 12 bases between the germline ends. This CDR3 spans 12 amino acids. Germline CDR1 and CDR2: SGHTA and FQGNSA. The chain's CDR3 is CASSPGQFEQYF. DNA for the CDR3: TGTGCCAGCAGCCCCGGACAGTTTGAGCAGTACTTC.

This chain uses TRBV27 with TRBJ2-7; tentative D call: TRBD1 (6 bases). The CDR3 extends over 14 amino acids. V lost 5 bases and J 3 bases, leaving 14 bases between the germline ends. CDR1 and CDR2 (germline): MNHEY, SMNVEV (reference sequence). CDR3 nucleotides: TGTGCCAGCAGTATATACACAGGGAACTACGAGCAGTACTTC. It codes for CASSIYTGNYEQYF.

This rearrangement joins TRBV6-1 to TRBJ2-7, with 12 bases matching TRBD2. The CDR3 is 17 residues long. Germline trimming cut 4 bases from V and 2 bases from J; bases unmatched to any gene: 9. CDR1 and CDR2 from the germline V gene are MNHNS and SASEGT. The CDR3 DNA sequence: TGTGCCAGCAGTGTTGAAGCTAGCGGGGGGGGTCCCTACGAGCAGTACTTC. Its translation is CASSVEASGGGPYEQYF.

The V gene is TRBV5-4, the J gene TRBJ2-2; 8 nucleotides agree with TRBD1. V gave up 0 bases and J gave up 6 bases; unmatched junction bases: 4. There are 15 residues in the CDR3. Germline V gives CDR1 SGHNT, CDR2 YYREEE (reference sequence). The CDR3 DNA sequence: TGTGCCAGCAGCTTGGGCCCAGGGGGCGCCGGGGAGCTGTTTTTT. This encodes CASSLGPGGAGELFF.

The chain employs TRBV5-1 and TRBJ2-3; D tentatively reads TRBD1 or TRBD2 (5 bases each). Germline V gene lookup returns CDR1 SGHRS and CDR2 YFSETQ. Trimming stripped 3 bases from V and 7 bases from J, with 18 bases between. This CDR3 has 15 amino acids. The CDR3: CASSWQGQAANTQYF. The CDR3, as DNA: TGCGCCAGCAGCTGGCAGGGCCAAGCGGCCAATACGCAGTATTTT.

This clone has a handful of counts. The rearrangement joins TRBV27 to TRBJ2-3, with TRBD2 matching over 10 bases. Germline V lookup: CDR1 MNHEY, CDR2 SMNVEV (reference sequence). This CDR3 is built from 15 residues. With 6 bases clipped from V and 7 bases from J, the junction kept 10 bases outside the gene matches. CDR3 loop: CASRTTSGTTYTQYF. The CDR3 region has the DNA TGTGCCAGCAGGACAACTAGCGGGACCACTTATACGCAGTATTTT.

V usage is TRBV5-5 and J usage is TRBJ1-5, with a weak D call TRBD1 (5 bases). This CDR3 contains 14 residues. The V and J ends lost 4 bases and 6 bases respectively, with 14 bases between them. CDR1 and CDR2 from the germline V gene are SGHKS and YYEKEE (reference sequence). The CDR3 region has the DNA TGTGCCAGCAGCGGTGGACATAACCTTCAGCCCCAGCATTTT. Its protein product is CASSGGHNLQPQHF. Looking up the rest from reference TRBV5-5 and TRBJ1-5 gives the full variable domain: DAGVTQSPTHLIKTRGQQVTLRCSPISGHKSVSWYQQVLGQGPQFIFQYYEKEERGRGNFPDRFSARQFPNYSSELNVNALLLGDSALYLCASSGGHNLQPQHFGDGTRLSIL.

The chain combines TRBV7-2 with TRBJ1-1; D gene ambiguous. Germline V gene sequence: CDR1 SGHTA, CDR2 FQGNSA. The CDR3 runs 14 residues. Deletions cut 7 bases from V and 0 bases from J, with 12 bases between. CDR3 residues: CASNLGYMNTEAFF. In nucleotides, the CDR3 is TGTGCCAGCAACCTAGGATATATGAACACTGAAGCTTTCTTT.

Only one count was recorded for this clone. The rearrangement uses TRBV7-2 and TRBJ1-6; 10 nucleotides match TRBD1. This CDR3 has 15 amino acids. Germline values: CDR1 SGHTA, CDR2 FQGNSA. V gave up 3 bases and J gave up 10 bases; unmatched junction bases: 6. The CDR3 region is CASSFSGQGGSPLHF. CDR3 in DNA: TGTGCCAGCAGCTTTTCAGGACAGGGGGGATCACCCCTCCACTTT.

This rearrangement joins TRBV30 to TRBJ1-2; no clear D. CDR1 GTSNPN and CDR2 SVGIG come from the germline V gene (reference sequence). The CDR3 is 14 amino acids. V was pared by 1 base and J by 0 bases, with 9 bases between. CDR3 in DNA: TGTGCCTGGAGTGGACAAAGGACTAACTATGGCTACACCTTC. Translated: CAWSGQRTNYGYTF.

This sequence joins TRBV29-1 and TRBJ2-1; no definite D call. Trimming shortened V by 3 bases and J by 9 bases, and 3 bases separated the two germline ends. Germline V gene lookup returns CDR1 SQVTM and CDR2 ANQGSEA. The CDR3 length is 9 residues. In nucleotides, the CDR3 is TGCAGCGTTGAGCCTGAGCAGTTCTTC. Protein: CSVEPEQFF.

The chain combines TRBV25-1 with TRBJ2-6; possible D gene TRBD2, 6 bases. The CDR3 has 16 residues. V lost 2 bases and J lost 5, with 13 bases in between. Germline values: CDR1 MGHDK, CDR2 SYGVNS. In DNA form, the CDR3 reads TGTGCCAGCAGTGAAATCTCCGGGGGATGGGCCAACGTCCTGACTTTC. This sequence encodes CASSEISGGWANVLTF.